A few counts support the clone carrying this TCR beta chain. Its antigen is unknown. This entry belongs to a study of cytomegalovirus exposure and HLA in healthy donors. Overall study findings and caveats: Analyses of presence and absence presupposed an approximately uniform sequencing depth across donors. Per a later analysis, roughly 17,000 TCR beta sequences showed association with HLA alleles at 0.05 false discovery rate.

The PCR employed 60 Vbeta primers together with 13 Jbeta primers. TCRdb's table, derived via immunoSEQ multiplex PCR, lists solely in-frame clones and lacks some. The sample contains 150,000 to 200,000 clones, under 85% of which appear only once. This TCR derives from a human donor in good health. The sample was PBMCs.

CDR3 residues: CASSPGTLEQYF. Written as DNA, the CDR3 is TGTGCCAGCAGTCCGGGGACTTTGGAGCAGTACTTC. V gene TRBV6-5 combines with J gene TRBJ2-7; D may be TRBD2 (6 bases). The CDR3 covers 12 residues. Germline CDR1 MNHEY, CDR2 SVGAGI. Trimming pared 5 bases from V and 7 bases from J, leaving 12 bases between.